This record looks at one T cell receptor (beta chain) sequence and its context. Which antigen it targets is not known. No much larger clonotype is one base removed from it; base qualities were not supplied. The sample is drawn from a study of blood T cells in healthy people across ages (dated by TCRdb to about 2015). Study-level background: In model experiments, template switching captured roughly one uniquely barcoded TCR beta cDNA molecule for every two T cells. To track age-related changes in TCR beta repertoire diversity, the study relied on deep sequencing normalized with unique cDNA molecular identifiers. The donors were divided into four age groups: young (average around 16 years), middle-aged (around 41), aged (about 62) and long-lived (about 84). To avoid experimental bias, donors of different ages were distributed randomly across sequencing lanes. The study analyzed two additional independent replicas of 1 million unique cDNA reads from the same blood draw for two donors, one aged 18 to 30 and one aged 80 or older.

The library relied on 5' RACE. Sequenced using an Illumina HiSeq 2500. A second PCR of roughly 7 to 11 cycles was run with a J-beta primer mix and a sample-barcoded 5' primer. A unique molecular identifier was introduced onto each TCR beta cDNA molecule by a template-switch 5' adaptor carrying 12 random nucleotides. Each sample yielded at least 2.5 million CDR3-containing paired-end reads. The Mint cDNA synthesis kit, primed by a TRBC-specific oligonucleotide, was used to synthesize first-strand cDNA from all RNA. After uracil-DNA glycosylase treatment, a first 18-cycle PCR used universal primers M1SS and BC2_uni_R on all cDNA. In the source study's methods: Normalization of each sample was performed by random selection of 1 million high-quality reads, each carrying a distinct molecular identifier. Reads with shared molecular identifiers were discarded instead of being binned into consensus sequences. MiTCR, set to a Q25 quality threshold and the strictest error-elimination algorithm, was used for CDR3 identification, clonotype clustering and error correction. A nonparametric unseen species model with Euler transformation was used to estimate lower-bound total TCR beta diversity. TCRdb's own reprocessing of the public reads used fastp at Q25 and MiXCR and kept productive beta chains. Each CDR3 protein appears once, grouped with its most common genes and DNA. TCRdb's processing, not the authors', yielded these V and J calls. This sample lists roughly 700,000 distinct CDR3 sequences; 45% to 50% were detected once. Jointly, the top ten make up around a third of the sample.

What the study reported, not specific to this receptor: Compared with the aged group, the long-lived group had more naive CD4+ T cells, fewer expanded clones and increased TCR diversity, a pattern suggesting age selection. There was a strong correlation between observed TCR beta diversity and the percentage of naive T cells measured by flow cytometry. Estimates of total diversity from one million sequenced T cells were regarded as lower bounds and underestimates. Because donor CMV infection status was unknown, age-related changes in expanded clonotypes were potentially confounded. Because profiling used bulk unsorted PBMCs, naive and antigen-experienced compartments could not be compared conclusively. As age increased, observed TCR beta diversity per million T cells dropped in a roughly linear way, and a significant reduction was already evident by age 40.

The donors were roughly 39 Caucasian individuals from Russia, aged roughly 6 to 100 years, who were systemically healthy. Each donor gave around 9 milliliters of peripheral blood, collected into EDTA-treated Vacutainer tubes. Ficoll-Paque density-gradient centrifugation was used to isolate PBMCs, with at least 6.5 million per sample. Trizol reagent was used to extract total RNA from the PBMCs, yielding at least 5 micrograms per sample. For every donor, an aliquot of PBMCs went through flow cytometry to measure the percentages of naive CD45RAhigh/CD27high T cells. Sequenced input: blood. The clonotype comes from a woman aged 55-70 years in good health.

The CDR3 is CASSLQPGMNTEAFF. Read as DNA, the sequence is TGTGCCAGCAGCTTACAGCCGGGCATGAACACTGAAGCTTTCTTT. The chain is assembled from TRBV11-1 and TRBJ1-1; the D gene identity is not certain. The germline V gene (reference sequence) gives CDR1 as SGHAT and CDR2 as FQDESV. V loses 2 bases, J loses 0 bases, and the germline ends lie 10 bases apart. The cysteine opens and the phenylalanine closes a CDR3 of 15 amino acids. Left in the record is the CDR3 DNA by itself, 45 bases read in frame from the first base.